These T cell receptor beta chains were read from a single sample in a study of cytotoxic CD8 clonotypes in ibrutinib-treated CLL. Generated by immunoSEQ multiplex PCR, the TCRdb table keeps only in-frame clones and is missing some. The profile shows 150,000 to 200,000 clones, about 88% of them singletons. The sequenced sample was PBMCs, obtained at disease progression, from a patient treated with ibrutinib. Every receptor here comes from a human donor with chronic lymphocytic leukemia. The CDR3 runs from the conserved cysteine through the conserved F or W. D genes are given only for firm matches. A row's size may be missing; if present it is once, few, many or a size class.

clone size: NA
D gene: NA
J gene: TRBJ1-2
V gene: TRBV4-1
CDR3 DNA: TGCGCCAGCAGCCAGCCCGGGGTGAACTATGGCTACACCTTC
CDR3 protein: CASSQPGVNYGYTF

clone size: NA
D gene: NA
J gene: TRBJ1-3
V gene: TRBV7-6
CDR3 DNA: TGTGCCAGCAGCTTAGCGCCCGGAAACACCATATATTTT
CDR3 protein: CASSLAPGNTIYF

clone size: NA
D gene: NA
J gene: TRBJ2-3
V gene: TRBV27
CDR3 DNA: TGTGCCAGCAGTCTACTAACCACAGATACGCAGTATTTT
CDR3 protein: CASSLLTTDTQYF

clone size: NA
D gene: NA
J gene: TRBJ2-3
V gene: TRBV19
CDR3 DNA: TGTGCCAGTAGATACGAACAGGGTTCGCGCACAGATACGCAGTATTTT
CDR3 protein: CASRYEQGSRTDTQYF

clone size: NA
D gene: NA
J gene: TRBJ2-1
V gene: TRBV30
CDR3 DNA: TGTGCCTGGAGGCTTCCGAGCCCCAACCAGAATGAGCAGTTCTTC
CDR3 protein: CAWRLPSPNQNEQFF

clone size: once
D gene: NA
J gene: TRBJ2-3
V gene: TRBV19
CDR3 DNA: TGTGCCAGTAGTATAGGAGGGGTGTTAGGAGATACGCAGTATTTT
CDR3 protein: CASSIGGVLGDTQYF

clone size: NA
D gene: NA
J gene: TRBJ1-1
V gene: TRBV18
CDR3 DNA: TGTGCCAGCTCACCACCGTTATCTAGGGACACTGAAGCTTTCTTT
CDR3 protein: CASSPPLSRDTEAFF

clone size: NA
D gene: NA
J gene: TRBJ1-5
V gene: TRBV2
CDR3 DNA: TGTGCCAGCGACAGCCAGGGCCAGCCCCAGCATTTT
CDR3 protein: CASDSQGQPQHF

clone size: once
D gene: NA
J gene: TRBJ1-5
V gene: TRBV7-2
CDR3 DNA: TGTGCCAGCAGCTTTAAGGGGGGTCAGCCCCAGCATTTT
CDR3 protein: CASSFKGGQPQHF

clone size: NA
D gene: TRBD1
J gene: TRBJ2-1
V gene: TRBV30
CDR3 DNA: TGTGCCTGGAGTTCAGGACAGGGGGCGGGCGTCGGGTCCTACAATGAGCAGTTCTTC
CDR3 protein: CAWSSGQGAGVGSYNEQFF

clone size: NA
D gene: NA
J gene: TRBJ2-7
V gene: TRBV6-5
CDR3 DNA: TGTGCCAGCAGTTACCAGGGGAGGGATGCCTACGAGCAGTACTTC
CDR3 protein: CASSYQGRDAYEQYF

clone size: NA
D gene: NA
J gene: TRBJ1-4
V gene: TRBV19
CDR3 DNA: TGTGCCAGTAGTATCCTGTCTGCAACTAATGAAAAACTGTTTTTT
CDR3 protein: CASSILSATNEKLFF

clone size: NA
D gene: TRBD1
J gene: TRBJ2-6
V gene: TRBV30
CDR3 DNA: TGTGCCTGGAGTCCAGGGGGTTCTGGGGCCAACGTCCTGACTTTC
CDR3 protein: CAWSPGGSGANVLTF

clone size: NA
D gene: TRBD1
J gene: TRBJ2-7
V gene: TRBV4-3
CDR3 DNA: TGCGCCAGCAGCCTCTCGGACAGGTTCGCCTACGAGCAGTACTTC
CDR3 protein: CASSLSDRFAYEQYF